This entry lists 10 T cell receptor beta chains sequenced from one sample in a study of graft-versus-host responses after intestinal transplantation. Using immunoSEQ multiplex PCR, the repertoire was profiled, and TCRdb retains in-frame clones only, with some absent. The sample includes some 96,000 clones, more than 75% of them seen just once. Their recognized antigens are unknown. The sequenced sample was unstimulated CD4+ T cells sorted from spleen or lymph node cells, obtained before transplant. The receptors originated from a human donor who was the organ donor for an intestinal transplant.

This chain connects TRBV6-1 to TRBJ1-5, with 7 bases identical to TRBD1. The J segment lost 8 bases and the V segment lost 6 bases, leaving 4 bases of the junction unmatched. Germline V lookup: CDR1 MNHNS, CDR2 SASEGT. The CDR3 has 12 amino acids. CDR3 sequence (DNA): TGTGCCAGCAGCCTACAGGGGAAGCCCCAGCATTTT. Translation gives CASSLQGKPQHF.

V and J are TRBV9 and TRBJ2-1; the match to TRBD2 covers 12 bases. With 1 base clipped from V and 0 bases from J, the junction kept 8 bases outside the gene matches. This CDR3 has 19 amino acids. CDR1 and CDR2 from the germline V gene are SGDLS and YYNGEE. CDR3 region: CASSVLAGGSSSSYNEQFF. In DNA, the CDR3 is TGTGCCAGCAGCGTACTAGCGGGGGGGTCCTCAAGCTCCTACAATGAGCAGTTCTTC.

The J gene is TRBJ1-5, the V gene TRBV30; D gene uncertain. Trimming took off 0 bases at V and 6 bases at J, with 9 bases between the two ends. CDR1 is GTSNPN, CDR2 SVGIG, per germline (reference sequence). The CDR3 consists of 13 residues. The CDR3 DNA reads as TGTGCCTGGAGTGTTATGGGTAGTCAGCCCCAGCATTTT. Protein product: CAWSVMGSQPQHF.

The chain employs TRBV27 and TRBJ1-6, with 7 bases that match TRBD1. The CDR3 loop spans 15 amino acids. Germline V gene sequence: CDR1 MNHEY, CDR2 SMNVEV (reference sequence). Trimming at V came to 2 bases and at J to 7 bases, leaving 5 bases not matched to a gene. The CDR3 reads CASSLVGGKNSPLHF. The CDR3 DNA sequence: TGTGCCAGCAGTTTAGTAGGGGGCAAGAATTCACCCCTCCACTTT.

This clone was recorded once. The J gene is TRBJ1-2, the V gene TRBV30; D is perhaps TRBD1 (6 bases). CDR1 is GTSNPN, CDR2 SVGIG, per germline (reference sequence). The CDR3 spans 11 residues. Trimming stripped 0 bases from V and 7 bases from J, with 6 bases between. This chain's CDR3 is CAWSVGAGYTF. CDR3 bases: TGTGCCTGGAGTGTGGGGGCTGGCTACACCTTC.

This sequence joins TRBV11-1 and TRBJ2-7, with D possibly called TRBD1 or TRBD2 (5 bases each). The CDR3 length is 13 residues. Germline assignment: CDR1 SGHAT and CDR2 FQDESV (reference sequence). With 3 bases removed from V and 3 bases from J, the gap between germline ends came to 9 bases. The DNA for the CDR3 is TGTGCCAGCAGCTTTTCAGGGAGCTACGAGCAGTACTTC. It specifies CASSFSGSYEQYF.

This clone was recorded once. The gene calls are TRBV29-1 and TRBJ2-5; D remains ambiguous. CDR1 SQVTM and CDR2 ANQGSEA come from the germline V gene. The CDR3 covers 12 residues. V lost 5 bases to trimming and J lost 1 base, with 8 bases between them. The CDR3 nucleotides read TGCAGCGTTTCCGGCAGCCAAGAGACCCAGTACTTC. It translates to CSVSGSQETQYF.

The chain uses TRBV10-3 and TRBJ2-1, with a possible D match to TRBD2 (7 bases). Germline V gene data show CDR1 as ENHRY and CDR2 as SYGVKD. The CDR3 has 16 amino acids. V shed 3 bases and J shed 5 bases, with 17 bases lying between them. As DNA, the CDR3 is TGTGCCATCAGTGACCTGGTTGCGGGGGCTAACAATGAGCAGTTCTTC. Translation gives CAISDLVAGANNEQFF.

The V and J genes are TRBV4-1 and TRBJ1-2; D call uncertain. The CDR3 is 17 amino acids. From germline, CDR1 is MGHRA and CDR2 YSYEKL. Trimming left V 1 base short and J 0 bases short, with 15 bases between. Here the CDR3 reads CASSQGPPTGTNYGYTF. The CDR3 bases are TGCGCCAGCAGCCAAGGACCTCCTACGGGGACTAACTATGGCTACACCTTC.

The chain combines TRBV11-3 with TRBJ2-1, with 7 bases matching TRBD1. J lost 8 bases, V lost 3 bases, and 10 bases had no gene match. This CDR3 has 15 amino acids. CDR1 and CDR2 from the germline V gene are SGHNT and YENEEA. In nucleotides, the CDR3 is TGTGCCAGCAGCTTGGGCCCGGACAGGATGCATGAGCAGTTCTTC. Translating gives CASSLGPDRMHEQFF.